These 27 T cell receptor beta chains were sequenced from one sample in a study of blood T cell repertoires in COVID-19. Profiling relied on immunoSEQ multiplex PCR, and the TCRdb table lists in-frame clones only, not all of them. The data hold approximately 50,000 clones, with 90% observed a single time. What was sequenced was peripheral blood. These TCRs come from a man between 70 and 80 years old with acute or convalescent COVID-19.

This chain joins TRBV6-5 and TRBJ2-1; 7 positions match TRBD2. Germline V gene sequence: CDR1 MNHEY, CDR2 SVGAGI. The CDR3 spans 13 residues. The V gene end was trimmed by 1 base and the J gene end by 8 bases; junction bases not matched to a gene: 2. CDR3 loop: CASSYWGGDEQFF. The CDR3 bases are TGTGCCAGCAGTTACTGGGGGGGAGATGAGCAGTTCTTC.

The J gene is TRBJ1-5, the V gene TRBV6-2 or TRBV6-3, with D perhaps TRBD1 (5 bases). V was clipped by 4 bases and J by 5 bases, with 9 bases between them. CDR1 and CDR2 from the germline V gene are MNHEY and SVGEGT. This CDR3 spans 13 amino acids. As DNA, the CDR3 is TGTGCCAGCAGTTCTCTAGGGGATCAGCCCCAGCATTTT. As protein: CASSSLGDQPQHF.

This sequence joins TRBV5-6 and TRBJ2-1, with 7 bases fitting TRBD2. The CDR3 is 16 residues long. V lost 2 bases, J lost 7 bases, and 12 bases stayed unmatched. CDR1 is SGHDT and CDR2 is YYEEEE in the germline V gene. The CDR3 DNA reads as TGTGCCAGCAGCTTTACGGCGGGGGAGGTTTGGAATGAGCAGTTCTTC. This encodes CASSFTAGEVWNEQFF.

The chain uses TRBV5-1 and TRBJ1-1, with 7 positions matching TRBD1. Germline CDR1 SGHRS, CDR2 YFSETQ. The CDR3 covers 15 residues. The V and J ends lost 4 bases and 2 bases, in that order; junction bases with no gene match: 8. In DNA, the CDR3 is TGCGCCAGCAGCCCAGACAGGGAGTACAACACTGAAGCTTTCTTT. It encodes CASSPDREYNTEAFF. The full variable domain, its missing parts supplied by reference TRBV5-1 and TRBJ1-1, is KAGVTQTPRYLIKTRGQQVTLSCSPISGHRSVSWYQQTPGQGLQFLFEYFSETQRNKGNFPGRFSGRQFSNSRSEMNVSTLELGDSALYLCASSPDREYNTEAFFGQGTRLTVV.

The chain carries TRBV13 and TRBJ1-2; D call uncertain. V gave up 7 bases and J gave up 3 bases, with 9 bases separating them. This CDR3 is built from 12 residues. Germline V lookup: CDR1 PRHDT, CDR2 FYEKMQ (reference sequence). CDR3 sequence reads: CASNRGDYGYTF. The CDR3, as DNA: TGTGCCAGCAATCGGGGTGACTATGGCTACACCTTC.

This chain uses TRBV19 with TRBJ2-1, with 8 bases that match TRBD1. V lost 9 bases, J lost 4 bases, and 8 bases stayed unmatched. The CDR3 has 14 residues. Germline V gene sequence: CDR1 LNHDA, CDR2 SQIVND (reference sequence). The CDR3 nucleotides are TGTGCCAGCACTTTAACAGGGGGGTACAATGAGCAGTTCTTC. Translating gives CASTLTGGYNEQFF. The entire variable domain, with the rest obtained from reference TRBV19 and TRBJ2-1, is as follows: DGGITQSPKYLFRKEGQNVTLSCEQNLNHDAMYWYRQDPGQGLRLIYYSQIVNDFQKGDIAEGYSVSREKKESFPLTVTSAQKNPTAFYLCASTLTGGYNEQFFGPGTRLTVL.

The gene calls are TRBV20-1 and TRBJ1-1, with D unclear. The V gene lost 3 bases and the J gene lost 1 base, with 24 bases spanning the gap. Germline V lookup: CDR1 DFQATT, CDR2 SNEGSKA (reference sequence). The CDR3 loop spans 18 amino acids. CDR3: CSASSHAIPVIRNTEAFF. Here the CDR3 DNA reads TGCAGTGCTAGTAGCCACGCTATCCCGGTTATCCGGAACACTGAAGCTTTCTTT.

V gene TRBV2 combines with J gene TRBJ2-5; 9 nucleotides line up with TRBD2. V was pared by 7 bases and J by 5 bases, with 11 bases of the junction left unmatched. The CDR3 covers 15 residues. Germline CDR1 SNHLY, CDR2 FYNNEI. CDR3 DNA sequence: TGTGCCAGCAATAGAGCGGGGGGTCTGGGGGAGACCCAGTACTTC. Protein: CASNRAGGLGETQYF.

The rearrangement links TRBV19 to TRBJ2-2; TRBD1 is a possible D gene (6 bases). The germline V gene has CDR1 LNHDA and CDR2 SQIVND (reference sequence). The CDR3 covers 14 residues. V lost 7 bases and J 4 bases, leaving 13 bases between the germline ends. Here the CDR3 reads CASTSDRPTGELFF. The CDR3 nucleotides read TGTGCCAGTACCTCCGACAGGCCCACCGGGGAGCTGTTTTTT.

This sequence joins TRBV15 and TRBJ2-5; 12 bases agree with TRBD2. Losses at the gene ends were 4 bases for V and 4 bases for J; bases not matched to a gene: 7. Germline CDR1 reads LNHNV; CDR2 reads YYDKDF (reference sequence). The length of the CDR3 is 16 residues. The CDR3, as DNA: TGTGCCACCAGCACTAGCGGGGGGGCGGTGGGAGAGACCCAGTACTTC. It codes for CATSTSGGAVGETQYF. Full variable domain (rest looked up from reference TRBV15 and TRBJ2-5): DAMVIQNPRYQVTQFGKPVTLSCSQTLNHNVMYWYQQKSSQAPKLLFHYYDKDFNNEADTPDNFQSRRPNTSFCFLDIRSPGLGDTAMYLCATSTSGGAVGETQYFGPGTRLLVL.

The DNA for the CDR3 is TGTGCCACGAGGATCAGAGGAAGGGGGTATGGCTACACCTTC. Residues: CATRIRGRGYGYTF. The chain has TRBV11-2 and TRBJ1-2; maybe TRBD1 (6 bases). The CDR3 is 14 residues long. V dropped 10 bases and J dropped 5 bases, with 20 bases sitting between them. Germline CDR1 is SGHAT and CDR2 is FQNNGV.

The V gene is TRBV2, the J gene TRBJ1-2; D perhaps matches TRBD1 (5 bases). V lost 4 bases to trimming and J lost 4 bases, with 10 bases between them. Germline loops: CDR1 SNHLY, CDR2 FYNNEI. The CDR3 spans 13 residues. CDR3 loop: CASSVGQGYGYTF. The CDR3 DNA is TGTGCCAGCAGTGTTGGGCAGGGCTATGGCTACACCTTC. Complete variable domain (other parts from reference TRBV2 and TRBJ1-2): EPEVTQTPSHQVTQMGQEVILRCVPISNHLYFYWYRQILGQKVEFLVSFYNNEISEKSEIFDDQFSVERPDGSNFTLKIRSTKLEDSAMYFCASSVGQGYGYTFGSGTRLTVV.

The rearrangement joins TRBV7-2 to TRBJ2-1; TRBD1 might be the D (6 bases). The CDR3 sequence is 13 residues long. Trimming pared 5 bases from V and 7 bases from J, leaving 12 bases between. CDR1 is SGHTA, CDR2 FQGNSA, per germline. CDR3 DNA: TGTGCCAGCAGCCAACACAGGGAAAATGAGCAGTTCTTC. Protein: CASSQHRENEQFF.

The V and J genes are TRBV29-1 and TRBJ2-1, with D perhaps TRBD2 (5 bases). V was shortened by 7 bases and J by 9 bases, with 13 bases between the two germline ends. CDR1 is SQVTM, CDR2 ANQGSEA, per germline. The CDR3 is 11 residues long. The CDR3 is CSDRLGVEQFF. The DNA for the CDR3 is TGCAGCGACCGCCTGGGAGTTGAGCAGTTCTTC.

The chain uses TRBV12-5 and TRBJ1-5; no reliable D call. Germline loops: CDR1 LGHNT, CDR2 FRNRAP. The CDR3 has 18 residues. V was cut by 2 bases and J by 1 base, with 18 bases left in between. DNA of the CDR3: TGTGCTAGTGGTTTGTACCCCCTGGCAGGTCAGAGCAATCAGCCCCAGCATTTT. This gives the protein CASGLYPLAGQSNQPQHF.

The chain links TRBV9 to TRBJ2-2; 8 nucleotides align to TRBD2. Trimming removed 4 bases from V and 2 bases from J; junction bases left unmatched: 7. The CDR3 consists of 16 residues. Germline V gene sequence: CDR1 SGDLS, CDR2 YYNGEE. The CDR3 region has the DNA TGTGCCAGCAGCACTCGGACTAGCCTTAACACCGGGGAGCTGTTTTTT. It codes for CASSTRTSLNTGELFF.

This chain links TRBV2 with TRBJ1-5; perhaps TRBD1 as D (5 bases). Between the trimmed V and J ends, which lost 3 bases and 7 bases, there was a span of 16 bases. The CDR3 spans 15 residues. Germline V gene data show CDR1 as SNHLY and CDR2 as FYNNEI. CDR3 region: CASSDRATVLQPQHF. CDR3 sequence (DNA): TGTGCCAGCAGTGACAGGGCAACGGTTCTCCAGCCCCAGCATTTT.

The rearrangement links TRBV3-1 (or the pseudogene TRBV3-2) to TRBJ1-4; D gene uncertain. The germline V gene encodes CDR1 LGHDT and CDR2 YNNKEL (reference sequence). Trimming cost V 1 base and J 12 bases, with 9 bases left between them. This CDR3 has 12 amino acids. In nucleotides, the CDR3 is TGTGCCAGCAGCCAAGTCGTGGAGGAACTGTTTTTT. It encodes CASSQVVEELFF.

In DNA, the CDR3 is TGTGCCAGCATGGGTAGCGGGGTCTACGAGCAGTACTTC. Translation gives CASMGSGVYEQYF. The chain couples TRBV6-5 to TRBJ2-7, with 8 bases that match TRBD2. The CDR3 loop spans 13 amino acids. V shed 7 bases, J shed 3 bases, and the junction held 5 bases outside the gene matches. Germline V gene data show CDR1 as MNHEY and CDR2 as SVGAGI.

The gene calls are TRBV19 and TRBJ1-1; tentatively, D is TRBD1 (6 bases). Germline CDR1 and CDR2: LNHDA and SQIVND (reference sequence). The CDR3 runs to 15 residues. V was pared by 4 bases and J by 0 bases, with 12 bases between. The CDR3 sequence is CASSRGGTLNTEAFF. CDR3 coding DNA: TGTGCCAGTAGTAGGGGGGGGACACTGAACACTGAAGCTTTCTTT. Drawing the rest from reference TRBV19 and TRBJ1-1, the complete variable domain is DGGITQSPKYLFRKEGQNVTLSCEQNLNHDAMYWYRQDPGQGLRLIYYSQIVNDFQKGDIAEGYSVSREKKESFPLTVTSAQKNPTAFYLCASSRGGTLNTEAFFGQGTRLTVV.

This clone has just one count. The chain is built from TRBV6-8 and TRBJ1-3; TRBD1 might be the D (5 bases). The CDR3 contains 13 residues. Looked up from germline, CDR1 is MNHGY and CDR2 is SAAAGT. Here the CDR3 reads CLAGPFSGNTIYF. CDR3 bases: TGTCTGGCAGGGCCATTCTCTGGAAACACCATATATTTT.

This clone was recorded only once. The gene calls are TRBV30 and TRBJ2-1; D gene ambiguous. The CDR3 spans 14 residues. V lost 0 bases to trimming and J lost 0 bases, with 6 bases between them. Germline V lookup: CDR1 GTSNPN, CDR2 SVGIG (reference sequence). Here the CDR3 DNA reads TGTGCCTGGAGTGTTCAGTCCTCCTACAATGAGCAGTTCTTC. Amino acid sequence: CAWSVQSSYNEQFF.

The genes are TRBV10-1 and TRBJ2-5, with 7 bases fitting TRBD1. The V segment lost 9 bases and the J segment 5 bases; nucleotides outside the gene matches: 15. Germline CDR1 reads WNHNN; CDR2 reads SYGVQD (reference sequence). There are 15 residues in the CDR3. CDR3 in DNA: TGCGCCAGACCCCTCCGGGACAGAGGTCTGGAGACCCAGTACTTC. Translation gives CARPLRDRGLETQYF.

This clone was detected only once. The chain has TRBV18 and TRBJ2-7; possibly TRBD2 for D (7 bases). The V end was cut by 3 bases, the J end by 2 bases, with 14 bases between. This CDR3 has 15 amino acids. CDR1 is KGHSH, CDR2 LQKENI, per germline. The CDR3 is CASSPSQGGAYEQYF. The CDR3 nucleotides are TGTGCCAGCTCACCCTCTCAAGGGGGGGCCTACGAGCAGTACTTC.

The count of this clone is one. This rearrangement joins TRBV7-2 to TRBJ1-2, with D uncertain. Germline CDR1 and CDR2: SGHTA and FQGNSA. The CDR3 spans 14 residues. V lost 5 bases and J lost 4, with 14 bases in between. The CDR3 sequence: CASSPLGGPYGYTF. In nucleotides, the CDR3 is TGTGCCAGCAGCCCACTGGGAGGGCCCTATGGCTACACCTTC.

This clone was counted a single time. The chain uses TRBV9 and TRBJ1-3; 9 positions match TRBD1. V was pared by 2 bases and J by 4 bases, with 4 bases of the junction left unmatched. CDR1 is SGDLS, CDR2 YYNGEE, per germline. CDR3 length: 15 amino acids. CDR3 sequence (DNA): TGTGCCAGCAGCGTTGGACAGGGGTCAGGAAACACCATATATTTT. It specifies CASSVGQGSGNTIYF.

This clone has more than one count but fewer than ten. This chain uses TRBV6-2 or TRBV6-3 with TRBJ1-5, with TRBD1 as a possible D gene (5 bases). Between the trimmed V and J ends, which lost 2 bases and 0 bases, there was a span of 11 bases. Germline CDR1 reads MNHEY; CDR2 reads SVGEGT. CDR3 length: 16 amino acids. The CDR3 DNA is TGTGCCAGCAGTTACCTGGACAACTATAGCAATCAGCCCCAGCATTTT. This translates into CASSYLDNYSNQPQHF.